Below, 15 T cell receptor beta chains from the same sample are listed, as sequenced in a study of cytomegalovirus exposure and HLA in healthy donors. Primers for the PCR totalled 60 Vbeta and 13 Jbeta. Profiled with immunoSEQ multiplex PCR; TCRdb holds only in-frame clones, not every one. The sample comprises around 110,000 clones, roughly 73% of which are singletons, and 7.8% rests with the top ten. The sample taken for sequencing was PBMCs. These receptors came from a man aged 25-45 years in good health and CMV-seronegative.

This chain uses TRBV2 with TRBJ1-2; 7 bases align to TRBD1. V was clipped by 2 bases and J by 5 bases; unmatched bases: 5. The CDR3 totals 14 residues. Germline V CDR1 and CDR2: SNHLY, FYNNEI. The CDR3 region has the DNA TGTGCCAGCAGTGAAATGGGACAGTGGTATGGCTACACCTTC. It codes for CASSEMGQWYGYTF.

The chain joins TRBV5-1 to TRBJ2-3; 8 nucleotides line up with TRBD2. V shed 0 bases and J 0 bases; nucleotides not matched to a gene: 3. Germline assignment: CDR1 SGHRS and CDR2 YFSETQ. The CDR3 contains 16 residues. The CDR3 loop is CASSLVGLDSTDTQYF. The CDR3, as DNA: TGCGCCAGCAGCTTGGTGGGACTAGATAGCACAGATACGCAGTATTTT.

The gene calls are TRBV14 and TRBJ1-4, with a tentative D call TRBD1 (5 bases). The CDR3 extends over 14 amino acids. V lost 6 bases and J 5 bases, leaving 13 bases between the germline ends. Per the germline V gene, CDR1 is SGHDN and CDR2 is FVKESK. The CDR3 DNA reads as TGTGCCAGCAGTCTGGGACTGATAAATGAAAAACTGTTTTTT. Its protein product is CASSLGLINEKLFF.

The sample holds one count of this clone. The CDR3 is CASSLEREGALYNEQFF. The DNA for the CDR3 is TGTGCCAGCAGCTTGGAAAGGGAAGGGGCCCTTTACAATGAGCAGTTCTTC. V gene TRBV5-5 combines with J gene TRBJ2-1, with a weak D call TRBD1 (5 bases). Germline V gene sequence: CDR1 SGHKS, CDR2 YYEKEE (reference sequence). The CDR3 length is 17 residues. Between the trimmed V and J ends, which lost 0 bases and 4 bases, there was a span of 17 bases.

The chain joins TRBV27 to TRBJ2-4, with 7 positions matching TRBD2. The V gene's germline CDR1 is MNHEY and CDR2 SMNVEV (reference sequence). J was trimmed by 2 bases and V by 1 base; bases with no gene match: 5. This CDR3 spans 16 amino acids. The CDR3 spells CASSLLSGGTKNIQYF. CDR3 bases: TGTGCCAGCAGTTTATTGTCGGGGGGTACCAAAAACATTCAGTACTTC.

The V call is TRBV6-6, the J call TRBJ2-7; 9 bases are a match to TRBD2. This CDR3 has 16 amino acids. The ends lost 0 bases at V and 4 bases at J; junction bases unmatched: 7. The germline V gene has CDR1 MNHNY and CDR2 SVGAGI (reference sequence). The CDR3: CASSYSVASGAYEQYF. For the CDR3, the DNA is TGTGCCAGCAGTTACTCGGTCGCTAGCGGGGCTTACGAGCAGTACTTC.

The chain carries TRBV10-3 and TRBJ2-1; 7 bases map to TRBD2. Trimming removed 2 bases from V and 8 bases from J; junction bases left unmatched: 6. This CDR3 comprises 14 residues. Germline V gives CDR1 ENHRY, CDR2 SYGVKD. DNA for the CDR3: TGTGCCATCAGTGAGGAGCGGGAAATTGATGAGCAGTTCTTC. It is translated as CAISEEREIDEQFF.

The chain couples TRBV5-4 to TRBJ2-3, with 8 bases lining up with TRBD2. The trim removed 6 bases at V and 5 bases at J, leaving 14 bases unmatched. CDR1 is SGHNT and CDR2 is YYREEE in the germline V gene (reference sequence). The CDR3 has 16 residues. The CDR3 DNA reads as TGTGCCAGCATCGGGCGGGGGGCGCGGTACGGAGATACGCAGTATTTT. Translating it yields CASIGRGARYGDTQYF.

J is TRBJ2-1 and V is TRBV15; no definite D call. Trimming removed 0 bases at V and 1 base at J, with 19 bases between. This CDR3 has 19 amino acids. Germline V gene sequence: CDR1 LNHNV, CDR2 YYDKDF (reference sequence). The CDR3 nucleotides are TGTGCCACCAGCAGAGATTTCCCAGCCCAACTGGAGTCCTACAATGAGCAGTTCTTC. Protein: CATSRDFPAQLESYNEQFF.

The V call is TRBV5-1, the J call TRBJ2-3, with 9 bases matching TRBD2. After removal of 0 bases from V and 6 bases from J, the junction contained 5 bases not matched to a gene. This CDR3 has 15 residues. Germline V CDR1 and CDR2: SGHRS, YFSETQ. The DNA of the CDR3 is TGCGCCAGCAGCTTGGAGCGGGGGGCCGTGGATACGCAGTATTTT. Amino acids: CASSLERGAVDTQYF.

The V call is TRBV4-2, the J call TRBJ2-5; possible D gene TRBD2, 6 bases. CDR1 LGHNA and CDR2 YNFKEQ come from the germline V gene. V was cut by 5 bases and J by 3 bases, with 10 bases left in between. The CDR3 has 13 residues. The CDR3 DNA follows: TGTGCCAGCAGCTCGACTAGAGAAGAGACCCAGTACTTC. Encoded protein: CASSSTREETQYF.

The table lists this clone with a count of one. The gene calls are TRBV2 and TRBJ1-1; 8 bases map to TRBD1. Trimming took 5 bases from V and 7 from J; bases not matched to a gene: 12. CDR1 and CDR2 (germline): SNHLY, FYNNEI. This CDR3 is 15 amino acids long. DNA of the CDR3: TGTGCCAGCAGTATCAGTGGACAGGGACTAAGTGAAGCTTTCTTT. As protein: CASSISGQGLSEAFF.

The gene calls are TRBV29-1 and TRBJ1-2; D is perhaps TRBD1 (5 bases). CDR3 length: 12 amino acids. Germline V gives CDR1 SQVTM, CDR2 ANQGSEA. V was trimmed by 7 bases and J by 8 bases, leaving 17 bases between them. Here the CDR3 DNA reads TGCAGCGCCCGCTTAGGGGCCTCCGGCTACACCTTC. It translates to CSARLGASGYTF.

This clone has just one count. The rearrangement joins TRBV7-3 to TRBJ2-2; tentative D call: TRBD1 (5 bases). Germline loops: CDR1 SGHTA, CDR2 FQGTGA. CDR3 length equals 14 residues. V gave up 5 bases and J gave up 3 bases, with 10 bases separating them. The CDR3 is CASSQGVDTGELFF. In nucleotides, the CDR3 is TGTGCCAGCAGCCAGGGCGTGGACACCGGGGAGCTGTTTTTT.

The chain has TRBV6-5 and TRBJ1-4; 7 bases are a match to TRBD1. This CDR3 spans 14 amino acids. CDR1 and CDR2 (germline): MNHEY, SVGAGI. J lost 7 bases, V lost 6 bases, and 8 bases had no gene match. As DNA, the CDR3 is TGTGCCAGCAGAAGACAGGGAATAGGTGAAAAACTGTTTTTT. This encodes CASRRQGIGEKLFF.